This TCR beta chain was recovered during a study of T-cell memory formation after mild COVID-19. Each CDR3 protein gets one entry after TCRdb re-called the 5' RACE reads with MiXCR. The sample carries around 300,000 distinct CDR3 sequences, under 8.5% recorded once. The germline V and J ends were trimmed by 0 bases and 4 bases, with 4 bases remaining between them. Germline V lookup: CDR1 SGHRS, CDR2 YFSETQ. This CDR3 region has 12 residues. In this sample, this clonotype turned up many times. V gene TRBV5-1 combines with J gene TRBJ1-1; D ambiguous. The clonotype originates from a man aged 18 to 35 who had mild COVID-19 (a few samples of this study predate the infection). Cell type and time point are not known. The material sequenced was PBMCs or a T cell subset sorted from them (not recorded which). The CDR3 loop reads CASSLGRTEAFF. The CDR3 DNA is TGCGCCAGCAGCTTGGGTCGCACTGAAGCTTTCTTT.